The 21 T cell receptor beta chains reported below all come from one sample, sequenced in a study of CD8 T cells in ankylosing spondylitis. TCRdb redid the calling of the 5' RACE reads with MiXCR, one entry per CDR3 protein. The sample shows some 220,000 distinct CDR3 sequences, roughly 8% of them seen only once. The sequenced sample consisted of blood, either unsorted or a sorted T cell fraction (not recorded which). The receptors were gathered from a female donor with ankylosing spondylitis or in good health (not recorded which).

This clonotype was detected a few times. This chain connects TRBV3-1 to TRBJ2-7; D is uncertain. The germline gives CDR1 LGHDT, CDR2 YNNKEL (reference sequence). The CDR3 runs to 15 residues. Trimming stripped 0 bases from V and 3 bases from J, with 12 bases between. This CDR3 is CASSQDFELFYEQYF. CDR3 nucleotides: TGTGCCAGCAGCCAAGATTTCGAACTATTCTACGAGCAGTACTTC.

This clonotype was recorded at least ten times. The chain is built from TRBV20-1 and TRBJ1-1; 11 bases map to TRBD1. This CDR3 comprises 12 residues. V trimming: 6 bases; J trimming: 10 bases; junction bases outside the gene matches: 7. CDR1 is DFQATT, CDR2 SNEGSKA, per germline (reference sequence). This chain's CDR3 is CSAGGDRGTAFF. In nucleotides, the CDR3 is TGCAGTGCCGGCGGGGACAGGGGGACAGCTTTCTTT.

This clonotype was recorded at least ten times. CDR3 loop: CATSRDPQNTGELFF. The DNA of the CDR3 is TGTGCCACCAGCAGAGATCCCCAGAACACCGGGGAGCTGTTTTTT. V and J are TRBV15 and TRBJ2-2; no definite D call. Germline V gene sequence: CDR1 LNHNV, CDR2 YYDKDF (reference sequence). Between the trimmed V and J ends, which lost 0 bases and 1 base, there was a span of 6 bases. The CDR3 extends over 15 amino acids. The complete variable domain, with remaining parts taken from reference TRBV15 and TRBJ2-2, reads DAMVIQNPRYQVTQFGKPVTLSCSQTLNHNVMYWYQQKSSQAPKLLFHYYDKDFNNEADTPDNFQSRRPNTSFCFLDIRSPGLGDTAMYLCATSRDPQNTGELFFGEGSRLTVL.

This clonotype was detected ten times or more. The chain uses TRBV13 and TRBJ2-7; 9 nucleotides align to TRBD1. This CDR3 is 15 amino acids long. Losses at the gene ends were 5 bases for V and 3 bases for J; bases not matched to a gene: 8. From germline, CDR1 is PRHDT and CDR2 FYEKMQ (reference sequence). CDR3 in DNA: TGTGCCAGCAGCCCGAGGGGGACAGGGATCTACGAGCAGTACTTC. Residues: CASSPRGTGIYEQYF. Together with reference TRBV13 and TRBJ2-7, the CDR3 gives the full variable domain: AAGVIQSPRHLIKEKRETATLKCYPIPRHDTVYWYQQGPGQDPQFLISFYEKMQSDKGSIPDRFSAQQFSDYHSELNMSSLELGDSALYFCASSPRGTGIYEQYFGPGTRLTVT.

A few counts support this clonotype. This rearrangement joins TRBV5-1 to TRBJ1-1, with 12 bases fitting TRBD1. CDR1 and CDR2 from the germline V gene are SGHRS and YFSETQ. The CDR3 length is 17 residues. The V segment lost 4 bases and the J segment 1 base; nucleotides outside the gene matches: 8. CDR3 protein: CASSPGQGAHSNTEAFF. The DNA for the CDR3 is TGCGCCAGCAGCCCGGGACAGGGGGCCCATTCGAACACTGAAGCTTTCTTT.

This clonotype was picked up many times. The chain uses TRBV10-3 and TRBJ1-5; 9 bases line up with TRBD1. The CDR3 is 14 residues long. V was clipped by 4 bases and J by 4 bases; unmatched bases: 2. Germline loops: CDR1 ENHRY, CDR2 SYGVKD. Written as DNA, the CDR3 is TGTGCCATCAGTGCCGACAGGGGGAATCAGCCCCAGCATTTT. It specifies CAISADRGNQPQHF.

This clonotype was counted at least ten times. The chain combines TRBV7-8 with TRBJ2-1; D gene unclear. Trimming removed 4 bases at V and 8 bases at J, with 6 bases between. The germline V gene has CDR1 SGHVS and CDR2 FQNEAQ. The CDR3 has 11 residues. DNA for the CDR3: TGTGCCAGCAGCTCACAGTATGAGCAGTTCTTC. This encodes CASSSQYEQFF.

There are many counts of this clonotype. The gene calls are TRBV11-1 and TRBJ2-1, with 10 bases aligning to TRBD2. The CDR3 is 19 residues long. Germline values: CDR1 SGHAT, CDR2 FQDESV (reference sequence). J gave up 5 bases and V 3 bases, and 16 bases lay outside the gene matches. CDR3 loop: CASSLSHRILAGKNNEQFF. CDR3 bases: TGTGCCAGCAGCTTGTCCCACCGCATACTAGCGGGGAAAAACAATGAGCAGTTCTTC.

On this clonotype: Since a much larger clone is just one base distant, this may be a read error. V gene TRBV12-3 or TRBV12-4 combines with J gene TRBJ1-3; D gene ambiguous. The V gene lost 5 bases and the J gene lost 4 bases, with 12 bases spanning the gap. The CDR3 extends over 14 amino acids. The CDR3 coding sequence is TGTGCCAGCAGTCCTGAACGCATCGGAAACACCATATATTTT. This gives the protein CASSPERIGNTIYF.

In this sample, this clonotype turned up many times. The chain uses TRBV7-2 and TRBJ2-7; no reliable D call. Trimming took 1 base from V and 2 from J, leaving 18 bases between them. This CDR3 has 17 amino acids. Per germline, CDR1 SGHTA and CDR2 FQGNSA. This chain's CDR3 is CASSLGPGKIAPYEQYF. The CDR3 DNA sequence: TGTGCCAGCAGCTTAGGACCCGGAAAGATCGCCCCCTACGAGCAGTACTTC.

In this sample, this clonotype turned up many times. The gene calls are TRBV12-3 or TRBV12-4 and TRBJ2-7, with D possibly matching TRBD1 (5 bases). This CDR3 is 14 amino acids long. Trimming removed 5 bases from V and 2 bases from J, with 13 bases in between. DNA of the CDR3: TGTGCCAGCAGTCTGACAGTTTCTACCTACGAGCAGTACTTC. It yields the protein CASSLTVSTYEQYF.

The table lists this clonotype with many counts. The CDR3: CASSLSLAGGFRDIQYF. CDR3 in DNA: TGTGCCAGCAGTTTATCGCTCGCGGGAGGGTTCAGGGACATTCAGTACTTC. This rearrangement joins TRBV27 to TRBJ2-4; 9 bases match TRBD2. CDR1 is MNHEY and CDR2 is SMNVEV in the germline V gene (reference sequence). The length of the CDR3 is 17 residues. V was clipped by 0 bases and J by 8 bases; unmatched bases: 11.

The CDR3 here is CASSLGDGWTGMDYTF. CDR3 sequence (DNA): TGTGCCAGCAGCTTGGGGGATGGGTGGACGGGGATGGACTACACCTTC. The chain links TRBV5-5 to TRBJ1-2; no clear D gene. Germline-derived CDR1 and CDR2 are SGHKS and YYEKEE (reference sequence). The CDR3 spans 16 residues. Trimming shortened V by 0 bases and J by 10 bases, and 22 bases separated the two germline ends.

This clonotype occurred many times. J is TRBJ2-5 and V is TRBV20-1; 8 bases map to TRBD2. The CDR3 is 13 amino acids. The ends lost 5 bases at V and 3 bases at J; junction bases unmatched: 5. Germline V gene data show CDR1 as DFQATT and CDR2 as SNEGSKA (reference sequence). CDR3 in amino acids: CSAPLAGKETQYF. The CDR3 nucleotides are TGCAGTGCTCCTCTAGCGGGCAAAGAGACCCAGTACTTC.

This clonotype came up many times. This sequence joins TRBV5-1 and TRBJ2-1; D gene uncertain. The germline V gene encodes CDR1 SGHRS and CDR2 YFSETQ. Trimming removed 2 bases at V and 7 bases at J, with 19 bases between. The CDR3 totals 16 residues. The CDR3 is CASSFGRSGVRNEQFF. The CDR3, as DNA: TGCGCCAGCAGCTTCGGACGGTCCGGTGTCAGGAATGAGCAGTTCTTC.

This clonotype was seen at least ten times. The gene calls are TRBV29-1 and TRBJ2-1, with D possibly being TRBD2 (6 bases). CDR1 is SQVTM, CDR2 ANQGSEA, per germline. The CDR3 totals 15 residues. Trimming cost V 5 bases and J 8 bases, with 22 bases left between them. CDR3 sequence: CSVKARLGGYHEQFF. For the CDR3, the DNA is TGCAGCGTTAAGGCCCGACTAGGAGGGTATCATGAGCAGTTCTTC.

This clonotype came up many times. As DNA, the CDR3 is TGCAGTGCTCCCAGACGCAATGAGCAGTTCTTC. Translation: CSAPRRNEQFF. The chain has TRBV20-1 and TRBJ2-1; D remains unclear. With 5 bases removed from V and 6 bases from J, the gap between germline ends came to 8 bases. This CDR3 spans 11 amino acids. CDR1 is DFQATT, CDR2 SNEGSKA, per germline (reference sequence).

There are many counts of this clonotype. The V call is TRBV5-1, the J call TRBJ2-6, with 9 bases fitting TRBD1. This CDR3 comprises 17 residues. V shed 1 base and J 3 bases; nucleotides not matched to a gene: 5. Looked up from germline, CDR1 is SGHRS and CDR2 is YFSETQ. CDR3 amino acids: CASSLRQGGGGANVLTF. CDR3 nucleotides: TGCGCCAGCAGCTTGAGACAGGGGGGAGGTGGGGCCAACGTCCTGACTTTC.

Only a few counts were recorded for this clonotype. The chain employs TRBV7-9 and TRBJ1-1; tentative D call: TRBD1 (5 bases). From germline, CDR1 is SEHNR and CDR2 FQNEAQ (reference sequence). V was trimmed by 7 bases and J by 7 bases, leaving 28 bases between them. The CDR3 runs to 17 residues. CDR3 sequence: CASTDRTSYLRGGEAFF. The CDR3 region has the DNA TGTGCCAGCACTGACAGAACCTCGTATCTTCGGGGCGGTGAAGCTTTCTTT. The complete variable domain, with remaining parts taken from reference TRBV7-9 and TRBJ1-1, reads DTGVSQNPRHKITKRGQNVTFRCDPISEHNRLYWYRQTLGQGPEFLTYFQNEAQLEKSRLLSDRFSAERPKGSFSTLEIQRTEQGDSAMYLCASTDRTSYLRGGEAFFGQGTRLTVV.

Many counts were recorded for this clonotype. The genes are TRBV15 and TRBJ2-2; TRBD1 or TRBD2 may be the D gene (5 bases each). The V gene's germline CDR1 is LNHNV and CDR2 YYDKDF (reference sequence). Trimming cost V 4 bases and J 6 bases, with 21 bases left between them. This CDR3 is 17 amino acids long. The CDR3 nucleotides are TGTGCCACCAGCACCGGAAGGGGCCTGAGCGGCCCCGGGGAGCTGTTTTTT. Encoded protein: CATSTGRGLSGPGELFF.

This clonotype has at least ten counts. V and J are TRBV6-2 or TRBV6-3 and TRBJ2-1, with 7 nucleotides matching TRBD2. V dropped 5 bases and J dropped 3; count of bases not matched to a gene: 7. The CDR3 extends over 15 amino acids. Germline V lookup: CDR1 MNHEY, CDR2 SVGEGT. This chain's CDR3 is CASSPRGDLYNEQFF. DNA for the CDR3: TGTGCCAGCAGTCCCCGGGGGGACCTCTACAATGAGCAGTTCTTC.